Listed below are T cell receptor beta chains from one sample, sequenced in a study of tissue T cells after allogeneic stem cell transplantation. The assay was immunoSEQ multiplex PCR, and TCRdb's table has in-frame clones only and misses some. This table has 5,000 to 6,500 clones, 50% to 70% appearing once. The specimen comprised duodenum tissue, sampled at autopsy. These receptors originate from a woman between 18 and 49 years old with breast cancer. Both conserved end residues are part of each CDR3. Fields, in order: J gene, D gene, CDR3 length, clone size, V gene, CDR3 DNA, CDR3 protein. A D gene is named only where the DNA matches it firmly. Expanded clones get a size class; other rows say once, few or many, or leave the size out.

>TRBJ2-7|.|15|.|TRBV24-1
TGTGCCACCAGTGCCGACGACAGGCCCTCCTACGAGCAGTACTTC
CATSADDRPSYEQYF
>TRBJ2-7|TRBD1|16|few|TRBV6-1
TGTGCCAGCAGTGAATGGGACAGGGGAGTCCTAAACGAGCAGTACTTC
CASSEWDRGVLNEQYF
>TRBJ1-1|TRBD1|14|.|TRBV5-1
TGCGCCAGCAGCTTGGATGCAGGGGGCACTGAAGCTTTCTTT
CASSLDAGGTEAFF
>TRBJ1-4|TRBD1|14|.|TRBV5-1
TGCGCCAGCAGAAAACAGGGGGCGAAGGAAAAACTGTTTTTT
CASRKQGAKEKLFF
>TRBJ2-1|TRBD1|20|few|TRBV4-1
TGCGCCAGCAGCCAGGACAGGGCGCGGCTTTCCACCAGCTCCTACAATGAGCAGTTCTTC
CASSQDRARLSTSSYNEQFF
>TRBJ2-5|TRBD1|16|.|TRBV18
TGTGCCAGCTCACCTACCGGGACAGGGGATGGAGAGACCCAGTACTTC
CASSPTGTGDGETQYF
>TRBJ1-2|TRBD1|14|once|TRBV7-9
TGTGCCAGCAGCGTAGGGGGGACAGACTATGGCTACACCTTC
CASSVGGTDYGYTF
>TRBJ2-7|.|14|once|TRBV19
TGTGCCAGTAGTATATCAGCGAACTCCTACGAGCAGTACTTC
CASSISANSYEQYF
>TRBJ1-1|.|14|few|TRBV11-3
TGTGCCAGCAGCTTAAGAGGGGAGAACACTGAAGCTTTCTTT
CASSLRGENTEAFF
>TRBJ2-2|.|15|.|TRBV4-3
TGCGCCAGCAGCCAGGACTACCCGAACACCGGGGAGCTGTTTTTT
CASSQDYPNTGELFF
>TRBJ2-2|.|15|.|TRBV5-4
TGTGCCAGCAGCTCGGGCGTGGGCGGAACCGGGGAGCTGTTTTTT
CASSSGVGGTGELFF
>TRBJ1-3|.|13|few|TRBV29-1
TGCAGCGTTGGGGGGGGTTCTGGAAACACCATATATTTT
CSVGGGSGNTIYF
>TRBJ1-5|.|12|few|TRBV21-1
TGTTCAGGGTCCTATAGCAATCAGCCCCAGCATTTT
CSGSYSNQPQHF
>TRBJ1-1|.|16|.|TRBV6-2/TRBV6-3
TGTGCCAGCAGTTACTACCCGGGCATAGGGGGCACTGAAGCTTTCTTT
CASSYYPGIGGTEAFF
>TRBJ1-1|TRBD1|16|few|TRBV18
TGTGCCAGCTCACCTGGGACAGGGACATGGAACACTGAAGCTTTCTTT
CASSPGTGTWNTEAFF
>TRBJ1-2|.|15|once|TRBV20-1
TGCAGTGCTAGTTGGGGCGGCTCAGCTAACTATGGCTACACCTTC
CSASWGGSANYGYTF
>TRBJ2-1|.|15|.|TRBV3-1/TRBV3-2
TGTGCCAGCAGCCAAGGGATAGCGGCCCGAACAAAGGAGTTCTTC
CASSQGIAARTKEFF
>TRBJ2-3|.|14|.|TRBV7-2
TGTGCCAGCAGCTTAGCGCGGCTCTCAGATACGCAGTATTTT
CASSLARLSDTQYF
>TRBJ1-2|.|12|medium-sized|TRBV9
TGTGCCAGCAGCGGCCTCGAAGGGGGCTACACCTTC
CASSGLEGGYTF
>TRBJ1-4|.|15|once|TRBV27
TGTGCCAGCAGTCTCAGTCGGACCACTAATGAAAAACTGTTTTTT
CASSLSRTTNEKLFF
>TRBJ1-2|.|13|.|TRBV2
TGTGCCAGCAGGGAGACGCTTGTAGGGGGCTACACCTTC
CASRETLVGGYTF
>TRBJ2-1|TRBD2|11|medium-sized|TRBV27
TGTGGGGGAGGGGTGGGGAATGAGCAGTTCTTC
CGGGVGNEQFF
>TRBJ1-5|.|15|.|TRBV28
TGTGCCAGCAGTTTTACAGGGACAAGCAATCAGCCCCAGCATTTT
CASSFTGTSNQPQHF
>TRBJ2-5|.|14|.|TRBV28
TGTGCCAGCAGTTCGTTAGCGATAGGAGAGACCCAGTACTTC
CASSSLAIGETQYF
>TRBJ2-7|.|13|.|TRBV10-2
TGCGCCAGCAGTGAGGGCAGGGCAGACGAGCAGTACTTC
CASSEGRADEQYF
>TRBJ1-1|.|17|.|TRBV18
TGTGCCAGCTCACCACCGTCCAGGGGAGGTAGGAACACTGAAGCTTTCTTT
CASSPPSRGGRNTEAFF
>TRBJ2-3|TRBD1|11|.|TRBV29-1
TGCAGCGCTGACAGGGCAGATACGCAGTATTTT
CSADRADTQYF
>TRBJ2-5|.|16|.|TRBV10-3
TGTGCCATCAGCCCCTCGGACAGAGACGGTTTGCAGACCCAGTACTTC
CAISPSDRDGLQTQYF
>TRBJ1-3|.|14|.|TRBV5-6
TGTGCCAGCAGCTTGGTGGGCATCGAGAACACCATATATTTT
CASSLVGIENTIYF
>TRBJ1-4|.|17|few|TRBV25-1
TGTGCCAGCAGTGACTCCACTCGTGGGGGGGGTTATGAAAAACTGTTTTTT
CASSDSTRGGGYEKLFF
>TRBJ2-3|TRBD2|18|.|TRBV5-4
TGTGCCAGCAGCTCCGGACTGCCGGGACTAGCGGTGTTAGATACGCAGTATTTT
CASSSGLPGLAVLDTQYF
>TRBJ1-5|.|15|.|TRBV3-1/TRBV3-2
TGTGCCAGCAGCCAAGATACCCGGACGGATCAGCCCCAGCATTTT
CASSQDTRTDQPQHF
>TRBJ1-1|TRBD1|15|.|TRBV5-6
TGTGCCAGCAGCTTGTTCCAGGGGGCCCATACTGAAGCTTTCTTT
CASSLFQGAHTEAFF
>TRBJ1-5|TRBD1|14|few|TRBV10-3
TGTGCCACCGTACAGGGGTTAAGCAATCAGCCCCAGCATTTT
CATVQGLSNQPQHF
>TRBJ2-1|.|15|.|TRBV9
TGTGCCAGCAGCGTAGTATTCGCCTCTTACAATGAGCAGTTCTTC
CASSVVFASYNEQFF
>TRBJ2-7|.|14|.|TRBV7-3
TGTGCCAGCAGCCCATGGGCAGGGCCCTACGAGCAGTACTTC
CASSPWAGPYEQYF
>TRBJ2-2|.|13|medium-sized|TRBV9
TGTGCCAGCAGCGTGTCGGGCGCCGGGGAGCTGTTTTTT
CASSVSGAGELFF
>TRBJ1-5|.|15|large|TRBV21-1
TGTGCCAGCAGCAAAGAGGCAGGGGGGCACACGCCCCAGCATTTT
CASSKEAGGHTPQHF
>TRBJ1-2|.|15|few|TRBV2
TGTGCCAGCAGGGCGCCCGGCCGGGTGGAATATGGCTACACCTTC
CASRAPGRVEYGYTF
>TRBJ1-6|.|18|few|TRBV11-2
TGTGCCAGCAGCTTAAACCTCAGGGGAAGCTCCTATAATTCACCCCTCCACTTT
CASSLNLRGSSYNSPLHF
>TRBJ2-3|.|14|.|TRBV28
TGTGCCAGCAGCCCCCCCGGGGGCACAGATACGCAGTATTTT
CASSPPGGTDTQYF
>TRBJ1-3|.|14|medium-sized|TRBV19
TGTGCCAGTCGCGGCAGATACTCTGGAAACACCATATATTTT
CASRGRYSGNTIYF
>TRBJ2-5|.|15|medium-sized|TRBV6-2/TRBV6-3
TGTGCCAGCAGCCCCGGGACATCAGCCGGAGAGACCCAGTACTTC
CASSPGTSAGETQYF
>TRBJ2-4|.|16|.|TRBV27
TGTGCCAGCAGTCCCGACGGGGCCCAAGCCAAAAACATTCAGTACTTC
CASSPDGAQAKNIQYF